The T cell receptor (beta chain) described here comes from a study of blood T cell repertoires in COVID-19. Study at large: The origin of the acute and convalescent COVID-19 samples was the United States, Italy and Spain.

All enrollees were about 18 to 100 years old and from 20 to 25 US areas. Two negative PCRs, clearance, or symptom resolution characterized the recovered Cohort 3 donors. The CDR3 totals 14 residues. Germline trimming cut 3 bases from V and 6 bases from J; bases unmatched to any gene: 1. Germline V gives CDR1 SEHNR, CDR2 FQNEAQ (reference sequence). As processed by the authors: Estimation of nucleated cell counts relied on the amplification of reference gene primers. Measured with immunoSEQ multiplex PCR; TCRdb has only the in-frame clones, and not every one. Clone size and the V and J calls come from that table; the DNA yielded D and trimming. The sample comprises about 400,000 clones, approximately 87% of which are singletons, and roughly 9.4% rests with the top ten.

This clonotype was obtained from a woman in her 50s who had recovered from COVID-19. V is TRBV7-9 and J is TRBJ2-2; 10 nucleotides line up with TRBD1. The sequenced sample consisted of PBMCs or T cells enriched from blood (not recorded which). The CDR3 reads CASSFGTGAGELFF. CDR3 bases: TGTGCCAGCAGCTTTGGGACAGGGGCCGGGGAGCTGTTTTTT.